These 11 T cell receptor beta chains were sequenced from one sample in a study of blood T cell repertoires in COVID-19. Assay used: immunoSEQ multiplex PCR; TCRdb lists only in-frame clones, some missing. This table holds about 94,000 clones, roughly four fifths found once. What was sequenced was peripheral blood. These receptors all come from a man between 60 and 75 years old with acute or convalescent COVID-19.

This chain links TRBV5-4 with TRBJ2-3, with 11 nucleotides matching TRBD2. The length of the CDR3 is 17 residues. The V gene's germline CDR1 is SGHNT and CDR2 YYREEE (reference sequence). V lost 3 bases and J lost 5; bases outside the gene matches: 11. The CDR3: CASSSSVAGGRIDTQYF. The DNA for the CDR3 is TGTGCCAGCAGCTCGAGTGTAGCGGGGGGGAGGATAGATACGCAGTATTTT.

The rearrangement joins TRBV7-9 to TRBJ2-6, with 8 bases lining up with TRBD1. The J segment lost 5 bases and the V segment lost 5 bases, leaving 11 bases of the junction unmatched. CDR1 is SEHNR, CDR2 FQNEAQ, per germline (reference sequence). The CDR3 covers 17 residues. CDR3 sequence: CASSEGQGRAWANVLTF. The DNA for the CDR3 is TGTGCCAGCAGCGAAGGACAGGGTCGCGCTTGGGCCAACGTCCTGACTTTC.

The V and J genes are TRBV10-3 and TRBJ1-4; D is unresolved. CDR1 and CDR2 (germline): ENHRY, SYGVKD. The CDR3 length is 11 residues. The ends were cut back, 4 bases at V and 7 bases at J, with 4 bases in the middle. CDR3 DNA: TGTGCCATCAGTGGAGGTGAAAAACTGTTTTTT. Translating gives CAISGGEKLFF.

The genes are TRBV3-1 (or the pseudogene TRBV3-2) and TRBJ1-6, with 8 bases lining up with TRBD1. The CDR3 contains 15 residues. The germline CDR1 and CDR2 sequences are LGHDT and YNNKEL (reference sequence). V gave up 3 bases and J gave up 7 bases; unmatched junction bases: 5. CDR3 loop: CASSHRTGQNSPLHF. The DNA of the CDR3 is TGTGCCAGCAGCCACCGGACAGGGCAGAATTCACCCCTCCACTTT.

This clone occurred once. This chain uses TRBV9 with TRBJ2-1, with 8 bases lining up with TRBD2. J gave up 0 bases and V 0 bases, and 8 bases lay outside the gene matches. Germline CDR1 reads SGDLS; CDR2 reads YYNGEE. There are 18 residues in the CDR3. Here the CDR3 DNA reads TGTGCCAGCAGCGTAGGCGGGGCGGGGGGCAGCTCCTACAATGAGCAGTTCTTC. It is translated as CASSVGGAGGSSYNEQFF. Filled out from reference TRBV9 and TRBJ2-1, the complete variable domain reads DSGVTQTPKHLITATGQRVTLRCSPRSGDLSVYWYQQSLDQGLQFLIQYYNGEERAKGNILERFSAQQFPDLHSELNLSSLELGDSALYFCASSVGGAGGSSYNEQFFGPGTRLTVL.

V usage is TRBV5-1 and J usage is TRBJ1-1; D perhaps matches TRBD1 (6 bases). In germline, CDR1 is SGHRS, CDR2 YFSETQ. This CDR3 comprises 15 residues. V was trimmed by 4 bases and J by 0 bases, leaving 13 bases between them. CDR3 sequence reads: CASSQDSSMNTEAFF. The CDR3 DNA is TGCGCCAGCAGCCAGGACAGTTCCATGAACACTGAAGCTTTCTTT.

This sequence joins TRBV4-1 and TRBJ1-6, with no clear D. CDR1 MGHRA and CDR2 YSYEKL come from the germline V gene. Trimming removed 4 bases from V and 10 bases from J, with 17 bases in between. This CDR3 spans 15 amino acids. The CDR3 reads CASSLGLLSRSPLHF. Here the CDR3 DNA reads TGCGCCAGCAGCCTCGGACTGCTGTCAAGATCACCCCTCCACTTT.

J is TRBJ2-7 and V is TRBV7-8; 10 nucleotides match TRBD2. Trimming took 5 bases from V and 1 from J; bases not matched to a gene: 8. Germline V gives CDR1 SGHVS, CDR2 FQNEAQ. There are 16 residues in the CDR3. The CDR3 coding sequence is TGTGCCAGCAGCATCCTAGCGGGGGCCGGATCCTACGAGCAGTACTTC. Its translation is CASSILAGAGSYEQYF.

The chain links TRBV12-3 or TRBV12-4 to TRBJ2-2; D is uncertain. The V end was cut by 5 bases, the J end by 10 bases, with 11 bases between. The CDR3 is made up of 12 amino acids. In DNA form, the CDR3 reads TGTGCCAGCAGTCCCCCACATTCGGAGCTGTTTTTT. Protein sequence: CASSPPHSELFF.

A single count supports this clone. V usage is TRBV9 and J usage is TRBJ2-1; 7 bases match TRBD1. From germline, CDR1 is SGDLS and CDR2 YYNGEE. The CDR3 has 13 amino acids. The junction had 3 bases not matched to a gene; V was cut back by 0 bases and J by 9 bases. The chain's CDR3 is CASSVVGGGEQFF. The CDR3 coding sequence is TGTGCCAGCAGCGTAGTAGGGGGCGGTGAGCAGTTCTTC.

The chain uses TRBV5-6 and TRBJ1-1; perhaps TRBD1 as D (5 bases). The CDR3 covers 14 residues. V was pared by 4 bases and J by 1 base, with 11 bases between. From germline, CDR1 is SGHDT and CDR2 YYEEEE. This CDR3 is CASSPLGENTEAFF. In DNA form, the CDR3 reads TGTGCCAGCAGCCCATTAGGGGAGAACACTGAAGCTTTCTTT.